This T cell receptor (beta chain) originates from a study of blood T cells in healthy people across ages (dated by TCRdb to about 2015). Looking at the study overall: In model experiments, template switching captured about one uniquely barcoded TCR beta cDNA molecule for every two T cells. To track age-related changes in TCR beta repertoire diversity, the study relied on deep sequencing normalized with unique cDNA molecular identifiers. The donors were split into four age groups: young (average around 16 years), middle-aged (over 35), aged (roughly 60) and long-lived (approximately 80). To avoid experimental bias, donors of different ages were spread randomly across the sequencing lanes. Using the same blood draw, the study looked at two additional independent replicas of 1 million unique cDNA reads for two donors, one aged 18 to 30 and the other aged 80 or older.

The germline V gene encodes CDR1 SGHTA and CDR2 FQGNSA. The CDR3, from cysteine to phenylalanine, totals 17 residues. Only CDR3 DNA remains: 51 bases, in frame from the first base. Relative to germline, V is 3 bases shorter and J is 4 bases shorter, with 22 bases between their ends. This clonotype has a handful of counts. The antigen it recognizes is unknown. With a much larger clone just one base away, this may be a read error. Library generation was performed with 5' RACE. These reads were obtained on an Illumina HiSeq 2500. A second PCR of about 6 to 12 cycles was run with a J-beta primer mix and a sample-barcoded 5' primer. Each TCR beta cDNA molecule received a unique molecular identifier from a template-switch 5' adaptor carrying 12 random nucleotides. At least 3 million CDR3-containing paired-end reads were obtained from each sample. The Mint cDNA synthesis kit, primed by a TRBC-specific oligonucleotide, was used to synthesize first-strand cDNA from all RNA. Following uracil-DNA glycosylase treatment, a first 18-cycle PCR with universal primers M1SS and BC2_uni_R was performed on all cDNA. Regarding the original processing steps: For normalization, 1 million high-quality reads were randomly selected from each sample, with every read carrying a distinct molecular identifier. Reads sharing molecular identifiers were discarded rather than binned into consensus sequences. MiTCR, with a Q25 quality threshold and the strictest error-elimination algorithm, was used for CDR3 identification, clonotype clustering and error correction. A nonparametric unseen species model with Euler transformation was used to estimate lower-bound total TCR beta diversity. TCRdb ran its own pipeline on the public reads, namely fastp trimming at Q25 and MiXCR clone calling, and kept in-frame beta chains. Rows are combined by CDR3 protein, so each entry shows the most common genes and DNA. Clone size and V and J calls follow TCRdb, not the original study. Within this sample are roughly 650,000 distinct CDR3 sequences, with 32% of them counted one time only. Jointly, the top ten make up 15% of the sample.

Donors were about 36 systemically healthy Caucasian individuals from Russia aged roughly 6 to 90 years. Each donor gave approximately 10 milliliters of peripheral blood, collected into EDTA-treated Vacutainer tubes. Ficoll-Paque density-gradient centrifugation was used to isolate PBMCs, with at least 6.5 million obtained per sample. Total RNA, at least 5.5 micrograms per sample, was extracted from PBMCs with Trizol reagent. Naive CD45RAhigh/CD27high T cell percentages were measured by flow cytometry on a PBMC aliquot from every donor. Study-wide conclusions, independent of this receptor: The CMV infection status of donors was not known, potentially confounding age-related changes in expanded clonotypes. Observed TCR beta diversity per million T cells fell roughly linearly with age, and a significant reduction was already apparent by age about 43. Since profiling was done on bulk unsorted PBMCs, naive and antigen-experienced compartments could not be conclusively compared. The long-lived group showed more naive CD4+ T cells, fewer expanded clones and increased TCR diversity than the aged group, suggesting age selection. The percentage of naive T cells measured by flow cytometry correlated strongly with observed TCR beta diversity. Total diversity estimates from one million sequenced T cells were considered lower bounds and underestimates.

This sequence uses TRBV7-2 and TRBJ2-7; the best D guess is TRBD2, with 6 bases matching. Material for sequencing was blood. This TCR was sampled from a woman of 80 years or more in good health. Donor details come from another sample of the same person, matched by shared clones. For the CDR3, the sequence is CASSFNIRGLGSYEQYF. The nucleotide sequence reads as follows: TGTGCCAGCAGCTTTAACATCCGGGGACTTGGGAGTTACGAGCAGTACTTC.